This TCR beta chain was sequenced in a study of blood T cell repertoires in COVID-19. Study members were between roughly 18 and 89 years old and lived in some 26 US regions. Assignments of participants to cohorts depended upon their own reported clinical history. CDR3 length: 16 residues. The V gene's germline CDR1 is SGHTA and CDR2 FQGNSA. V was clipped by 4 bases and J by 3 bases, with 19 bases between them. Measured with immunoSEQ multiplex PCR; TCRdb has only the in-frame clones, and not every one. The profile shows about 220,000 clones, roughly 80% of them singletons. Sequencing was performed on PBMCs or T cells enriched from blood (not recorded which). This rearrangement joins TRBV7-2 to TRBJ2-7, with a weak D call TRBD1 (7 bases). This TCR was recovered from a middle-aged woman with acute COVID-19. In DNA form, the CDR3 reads TGTGCCAGCAGCTCTAGGGGGCGGGACAACAACTACGAGCAGTACTTC. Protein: CASSSRGRDNNYEQYF.